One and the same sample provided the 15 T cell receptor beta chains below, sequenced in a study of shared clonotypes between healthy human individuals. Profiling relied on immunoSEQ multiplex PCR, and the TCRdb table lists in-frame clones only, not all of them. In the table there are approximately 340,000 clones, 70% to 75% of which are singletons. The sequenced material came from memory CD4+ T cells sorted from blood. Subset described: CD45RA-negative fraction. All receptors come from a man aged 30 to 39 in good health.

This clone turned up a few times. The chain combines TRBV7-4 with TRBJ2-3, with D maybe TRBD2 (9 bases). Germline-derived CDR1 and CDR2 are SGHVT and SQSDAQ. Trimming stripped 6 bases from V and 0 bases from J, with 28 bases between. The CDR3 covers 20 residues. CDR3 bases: TGTGCCAGCAGATACAAGGCTAGCGGGGACAGGTTGGGTAGCACAGATACGCAGTATTTT. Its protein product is CASRYKASGDRLGSTDTQYF.

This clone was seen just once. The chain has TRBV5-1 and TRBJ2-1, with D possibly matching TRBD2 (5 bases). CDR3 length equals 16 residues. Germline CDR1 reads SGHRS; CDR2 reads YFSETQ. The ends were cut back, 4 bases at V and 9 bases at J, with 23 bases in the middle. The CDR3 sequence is CASSPVVSGNFPEQFF. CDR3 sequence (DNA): TGCGCCAGCAGCCCCGTGGTAAGCGGCAATTTCCCTGAGCAGTTCTTC.

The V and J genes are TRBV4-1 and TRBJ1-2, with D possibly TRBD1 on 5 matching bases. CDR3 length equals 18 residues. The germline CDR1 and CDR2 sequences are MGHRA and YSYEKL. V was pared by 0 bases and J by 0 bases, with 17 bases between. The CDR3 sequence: CASSQDRRRGWTNYGYTF. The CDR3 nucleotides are TGCGCCAGCAGCCAAGATCGACGGAGGGGATGGACTAACTATGGCTACACCTTC.

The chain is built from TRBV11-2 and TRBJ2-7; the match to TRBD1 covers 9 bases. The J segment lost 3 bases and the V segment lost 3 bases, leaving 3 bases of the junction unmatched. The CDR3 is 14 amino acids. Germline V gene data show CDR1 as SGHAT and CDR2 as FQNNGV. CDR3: CASSLGQGYYEQYF. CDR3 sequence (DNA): TGTGCCAGCAGCTTGGGACAGGGCTACTACGAGCAGTACTTC.

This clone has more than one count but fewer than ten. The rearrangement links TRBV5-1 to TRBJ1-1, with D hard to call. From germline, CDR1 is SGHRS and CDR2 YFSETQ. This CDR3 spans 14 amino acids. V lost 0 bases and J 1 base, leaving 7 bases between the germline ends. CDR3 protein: CASSLARQNTEAFF. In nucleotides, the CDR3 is TGCGCCAGCAGCTTGGCACGCCAGAACACTGAAGCTTTCTTT.

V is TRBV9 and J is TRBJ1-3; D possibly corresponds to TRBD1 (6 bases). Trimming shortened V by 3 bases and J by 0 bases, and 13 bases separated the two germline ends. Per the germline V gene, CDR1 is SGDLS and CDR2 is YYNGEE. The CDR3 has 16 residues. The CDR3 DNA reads TGTGCCAGCAGCGCCACAGGGATGAGCTCTGGAAACACCATATATTTT. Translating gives CASSATGMSSGNTIYF.

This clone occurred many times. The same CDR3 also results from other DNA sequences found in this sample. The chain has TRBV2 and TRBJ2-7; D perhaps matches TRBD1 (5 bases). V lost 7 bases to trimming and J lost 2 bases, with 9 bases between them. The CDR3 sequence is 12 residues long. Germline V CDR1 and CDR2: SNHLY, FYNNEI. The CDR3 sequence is CASKTDPYEQYF. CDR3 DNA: TGTGCCAGCAAGACAGATCCCTACGAGCAGTACTTC.

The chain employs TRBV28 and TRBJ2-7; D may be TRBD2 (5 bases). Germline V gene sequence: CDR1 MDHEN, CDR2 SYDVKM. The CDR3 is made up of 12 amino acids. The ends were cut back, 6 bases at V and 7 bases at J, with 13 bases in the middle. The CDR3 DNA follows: TGTGCCAGCAGCCCGTTAGGCGGGGAGCAGTACTTC. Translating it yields CASSPLGGEQYF.

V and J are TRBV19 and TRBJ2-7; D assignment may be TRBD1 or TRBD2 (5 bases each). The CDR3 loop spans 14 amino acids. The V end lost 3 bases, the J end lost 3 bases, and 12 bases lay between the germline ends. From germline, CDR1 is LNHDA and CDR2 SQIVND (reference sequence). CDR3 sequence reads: CASSIRDRDYEQYF. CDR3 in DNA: TGTGCCAGTAGTATTCGGGACCGGGACTACGAGCAGTACTTC.

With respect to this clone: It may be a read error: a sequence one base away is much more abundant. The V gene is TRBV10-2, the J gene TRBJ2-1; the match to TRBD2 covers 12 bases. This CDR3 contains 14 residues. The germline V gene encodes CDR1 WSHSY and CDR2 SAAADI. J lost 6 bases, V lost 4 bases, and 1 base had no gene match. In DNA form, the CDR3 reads TGCGCCAGCAGTGGACTAGCGGGAGTCAATGAGCAGTTCTTC. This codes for CASSGLAGVNEQFF.

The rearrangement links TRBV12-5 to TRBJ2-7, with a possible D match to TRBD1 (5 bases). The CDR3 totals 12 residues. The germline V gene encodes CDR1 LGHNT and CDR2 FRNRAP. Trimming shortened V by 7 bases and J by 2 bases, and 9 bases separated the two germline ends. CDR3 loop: CASDQGPYEQYF. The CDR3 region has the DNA TGTGCTAGTGATCAGGGCCCCTACGAGCAGTACTTC.

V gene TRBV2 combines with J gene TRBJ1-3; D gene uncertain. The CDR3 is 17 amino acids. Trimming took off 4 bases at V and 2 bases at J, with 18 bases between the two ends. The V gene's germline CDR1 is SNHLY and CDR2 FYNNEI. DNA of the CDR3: TGTGCCAGCAGTGGATATGGAAGGGAATCGGCTGGAAACACCATATATTTT. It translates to CASSGYGRESAGNTIYF.

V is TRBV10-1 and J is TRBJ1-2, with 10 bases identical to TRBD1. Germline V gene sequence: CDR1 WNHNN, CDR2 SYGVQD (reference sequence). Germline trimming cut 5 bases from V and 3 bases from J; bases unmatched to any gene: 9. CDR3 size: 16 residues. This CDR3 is CASSPGTGDGDYGYTF. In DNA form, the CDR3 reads TGCGCCAGCAGTCCCGGGACAGGGGACGGGGACTATGGCTACACCTTC.

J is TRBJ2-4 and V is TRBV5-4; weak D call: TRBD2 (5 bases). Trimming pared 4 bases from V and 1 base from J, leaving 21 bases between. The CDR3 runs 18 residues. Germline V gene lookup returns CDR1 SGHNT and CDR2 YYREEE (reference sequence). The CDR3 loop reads CASSAGSRGIVAKNIQYF. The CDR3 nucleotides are TGTGCCAGCAGCGCCGGTAGTAGAGGGATTGTGGCCAAAAACATTCAGTACTTC.

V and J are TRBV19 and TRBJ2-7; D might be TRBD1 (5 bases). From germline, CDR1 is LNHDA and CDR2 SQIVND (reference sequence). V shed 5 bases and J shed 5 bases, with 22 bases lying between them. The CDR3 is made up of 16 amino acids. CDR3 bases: TGTGCCAGTAGTCCTCGTCAGGGAAGTCTAGGCCACGAGCAGTACTTC. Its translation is CASSPRQGSLGHEQYF.